This T cell receptor (beta chain) was identified during a study of T cell responses to AZD1222 COVID-19 vaccine. TCRdb's table, derived via immunoSEQ multiplex PCR, lists solely in-frame clones and lacks some. The sample consists of 99,000 or so clones, around 90% of them appearing once. Germline CDR1 MDHEN, CDR2 SYDVKM. The CDR3 spans 14 residues. Deletions cut 1 base from V and 6 bases from J, with 12 bases between. This clonotype originated in an adult in good health. The sequenced sample was peripheral blood, obtained on day 0 of AZD1222 vaccination. The chain has TRBV28 and TRBJ1-2, with TRBD1 as a possible D gene (6 bases). CDR3 region: CASSLSGTRDGYTF. The CDR3 DNA reads as TGTGCCAGCAGTTTATCCGGGACAAGGGATGGCTACACCTTC.